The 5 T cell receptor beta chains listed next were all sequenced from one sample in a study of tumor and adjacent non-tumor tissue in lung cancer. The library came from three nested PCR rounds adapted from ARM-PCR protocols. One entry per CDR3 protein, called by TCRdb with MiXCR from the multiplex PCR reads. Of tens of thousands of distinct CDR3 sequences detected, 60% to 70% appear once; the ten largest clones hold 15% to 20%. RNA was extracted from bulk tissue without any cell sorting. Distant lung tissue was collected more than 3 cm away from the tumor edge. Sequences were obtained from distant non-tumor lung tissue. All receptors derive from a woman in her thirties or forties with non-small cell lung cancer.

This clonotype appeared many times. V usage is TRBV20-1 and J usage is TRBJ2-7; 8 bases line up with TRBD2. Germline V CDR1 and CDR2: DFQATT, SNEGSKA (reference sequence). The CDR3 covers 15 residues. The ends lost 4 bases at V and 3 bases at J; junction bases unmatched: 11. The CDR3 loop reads CSATKPGLGDYEQYF. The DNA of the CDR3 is TGCAGTGCTACAAAACCGGGACTAGGGGACTACGAGCAGTACTTC.

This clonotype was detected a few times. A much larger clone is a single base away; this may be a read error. DNA for the CDR3: TGCAGCGTCCCGGTGTTTACCTACGAGCAGTACTTC. It codes for CSVPVFTYEQYF. This chain connects TRBV29-1 to TRBJ2-7; D gene ambiguous. This CDR3 region has 12 residues. Germline V gene data show CDR1 as SQVTM and CDR2 as ANQGSEA. V was trimmed by 6 bases and J by 2 bases, leaving 11 bases between them.

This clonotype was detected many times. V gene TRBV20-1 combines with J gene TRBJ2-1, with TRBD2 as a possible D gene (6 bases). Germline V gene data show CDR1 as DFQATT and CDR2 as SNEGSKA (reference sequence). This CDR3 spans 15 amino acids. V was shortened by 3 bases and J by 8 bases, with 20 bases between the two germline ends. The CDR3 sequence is CSARDPSGFDDEQFF. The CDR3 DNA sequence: TGCAGTGCTAGGGACCCGAGCGGGTTCGACGATGAGCAGTTCTTC.

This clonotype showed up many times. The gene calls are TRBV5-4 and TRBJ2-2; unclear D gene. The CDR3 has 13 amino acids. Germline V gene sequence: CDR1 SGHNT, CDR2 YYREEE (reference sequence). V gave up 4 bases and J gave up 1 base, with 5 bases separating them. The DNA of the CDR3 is TGTGCCAGCAGCGCAGGGAACACCGGGGAGCTGTTTTTT. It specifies CASSAGNTGELFF.

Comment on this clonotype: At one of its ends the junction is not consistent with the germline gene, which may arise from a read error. In DNA form, the CDR3 reads TGTGCCAGTAGCTTATCCGGTCTTGAGATAGAGTTCTTC. This gives the protein CASSLSGLEIEFF. The chain is built from TRBV11-2 and TRBJ2-1; D is undetermined. Germline-derived CDR1 and CDR2 are SGHAT and FQNNGV. This CDR3 contains 13 residues.